These T cell receptor beta chains were read from a single sample in a study of shared clonotypes between healthy human individuals. The repertoire was sequenced with immunoSEQ multiplex PCR; TCRdb's copy has only in-frame clones and lacks some. Among 2 million to 2.5 million clones listed, nearly 97% were seen once. The sample comprised naive CD4+ T cells sorted from blood. These receptors all come from a young man in good health. CDR3s include the opening cysteine and the closing phenylalanine or tryptophan. The D gene is left open where the match is weak. Only part of the rows carry a size: once, few, many, or a class if the clone is expanded.

d_gene,v_gene,j_gene,abundance,CDR3aa,CDR3nt
.,TRBV25-1,TRBJ2-3,once,CASRGSPPSTDTQYF,TGTGCCAGCAGGGGATCCCCCCCTAGCACAGATACGCAGTATTTT
.,TRBV30,TRBJ1-4,once,CAWSLGRPSTNEKLFF,TGTGCCTGGAGTTTAGGCAGACCCTCAACTAATGAAAAACTGTTTTTT
.,TRBV11-2,TRBJ1-3,.,CASSLSGFGNTIYF,TGTGCCAGCAGCTTGTCCGGGTTTGGAAACACCATATATTTT
TRBD1,TRBV4-1,TRBJ2-5,.,CASSQGTGALQETQYF,TGCGCCAGCAGCCAAGGGACAGGGGCCCTCCAAGAGACCCAGTACTTC
.,TRBV21-1,TRBJ2-6,.,CAWTDGSRDWANVLTF,TGTGCCTGGACTGACGGGTCACGTGACTGGGCCAACGTCCTGACTTTC
.,TRBV2,TRBJ2-3,.,CASSGGERLHEDTQYF,TGTGCCAGCAGTGGGGGGGAGAGACTCCACGAGGATACGCAGTATTTT
.,TRBV18,TRBJ2-6,.,CASSPSASGANVLTF,TGTGCCAGCTCCCCGTCGGCCTCTGGGGCCAACGTCCTGACTTTC
.,TRBV21-1,TRBJ2-6,.,CASSRTYRDSAANVLTF,TGTGCCAGCAGCCGAACCTACAGGGACTCCGCGGCCAACGTCCTGACTTTC
TRBD1,TRBV2,TRBJ1-2,.,CASSLIRADRGGNYGYTF,TGTGCCAGCAGTCTAATTAGAGCCGACAGGGGGGGCAACTATGGCTACACCTTC
TRBD1,TRBV30,TRBJ1-2,.,CAFYLAGGFYGYTF,TGTGCGTTCTACCTGGCAGGGGGTTTCTATGGCTACACCTTC
.,TRBV4-1,TRBJ1-6,.,CASSQDRALAGSPLHF,TGCGCCAGCAGCCAAGATCGGGCGTTGGCCGGTTCACCCCTCCACTTT
TRBD2,TRBV11-2,TRBJ2-5,.,CASSAAVAGGGETQYF,TGTGCCAGCAGCGCCGCCGTAGCGGGTGGGGGGGAGACCCAGTACTTC
TRBD2,TRBV18,TRBJ2-5,.,CASSPGTSLKETQYF,TGTGCCAGCTCACCCGGGACTAGCCTTAAGGAGACCCAGTACTTC
.,TRBV9,TRBJ2-5,once,CASSVGLWETQYF,TGTGCCAGCAGCGTAGGACTATGGGAGACCCAGTACTTC
.,TRBV25-1,TRBJ1-6,.,CASSDPQVSPLHF,TGTGCCAGCAGTGATCCCCAGGTCTCACCCCTCCACTTT
.,TRBV2,TRBJ2-3,.,CASVTLSLKPPDTQYF,TGTGCCAGCGTGACGTTGAGTTTGAAACCCCCGGATACGCAGTATTTT
.,TRBV6-6,TRBJ2-5,.,CASSYGSSPGETQYF,TGTGCCAGCAGTTACGGATCCTCGCCGGGAGAGACCCAGTACTTC
.,TRBV29-1,TRBJ2-7,.,CSVEVGARGRGYEQYF,TGCAGCGTTGAAGTTGGGGCTAGGGGAAGAGGCTACGAGCAGTACTTC